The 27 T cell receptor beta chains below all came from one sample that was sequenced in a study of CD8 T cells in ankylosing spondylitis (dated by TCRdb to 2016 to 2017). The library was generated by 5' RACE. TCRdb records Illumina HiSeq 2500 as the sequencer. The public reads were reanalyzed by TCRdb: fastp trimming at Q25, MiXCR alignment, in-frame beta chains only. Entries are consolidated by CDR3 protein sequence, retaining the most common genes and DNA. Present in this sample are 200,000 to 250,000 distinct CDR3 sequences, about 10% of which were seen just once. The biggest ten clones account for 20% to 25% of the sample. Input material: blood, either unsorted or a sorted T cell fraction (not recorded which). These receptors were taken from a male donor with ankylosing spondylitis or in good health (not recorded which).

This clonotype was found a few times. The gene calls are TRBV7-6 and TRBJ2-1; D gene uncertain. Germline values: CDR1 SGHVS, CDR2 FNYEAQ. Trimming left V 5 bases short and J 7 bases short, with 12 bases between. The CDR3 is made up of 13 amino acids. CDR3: CASSPPWANEQFF. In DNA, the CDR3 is TGTGCCAGCAGCCCACCGTGGGCGAATGAGCAGTTCTTC.

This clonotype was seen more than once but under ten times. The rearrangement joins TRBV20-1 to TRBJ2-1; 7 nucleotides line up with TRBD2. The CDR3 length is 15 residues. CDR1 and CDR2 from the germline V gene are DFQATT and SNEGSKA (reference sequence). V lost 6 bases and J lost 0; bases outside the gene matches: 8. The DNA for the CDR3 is TGCAGTGCCTCCGAGCGGGGAAGCTCCTACAATGAGCAGTTCTTC. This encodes CSASERGSSYNEQFF.

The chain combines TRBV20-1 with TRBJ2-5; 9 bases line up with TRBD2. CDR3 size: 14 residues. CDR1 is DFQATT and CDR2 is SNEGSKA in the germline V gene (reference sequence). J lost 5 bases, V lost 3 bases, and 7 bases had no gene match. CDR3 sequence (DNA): TGCAGTGCTAGGGGAGCGGGGGGCCTGGAGACCCAGTACTTC. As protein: CSARGAGGLETQYF.

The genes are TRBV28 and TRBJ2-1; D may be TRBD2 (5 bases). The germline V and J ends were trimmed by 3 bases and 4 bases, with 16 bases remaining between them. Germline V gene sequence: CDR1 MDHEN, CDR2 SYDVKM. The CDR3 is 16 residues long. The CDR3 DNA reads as TGTGCCAGCAGTTTTATCGCCTCAACGGGGTACAATGAGCAGTTCTTC. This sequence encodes CASSFIASTGYNEQFF.

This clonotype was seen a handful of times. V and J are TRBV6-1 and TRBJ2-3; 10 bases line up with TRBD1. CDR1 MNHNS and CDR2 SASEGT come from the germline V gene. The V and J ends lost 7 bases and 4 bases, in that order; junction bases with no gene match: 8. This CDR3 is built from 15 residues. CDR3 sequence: CASKAETGGPDTQYF. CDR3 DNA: TGTGCCAGCAAGGCGGAGACAGGGGGCCCAGATACGCAGTATTTT.

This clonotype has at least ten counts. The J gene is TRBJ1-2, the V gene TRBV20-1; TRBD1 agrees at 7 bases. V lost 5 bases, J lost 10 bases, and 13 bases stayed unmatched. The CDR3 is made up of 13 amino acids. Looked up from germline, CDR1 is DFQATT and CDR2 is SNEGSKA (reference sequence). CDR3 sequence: CSAARQGSGVYTF. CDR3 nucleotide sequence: TGCAGTGCTGCCAGACAGGGCAGCGGAGTCTACACCTTC.

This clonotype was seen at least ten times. The CDR3 DNA sequence: TGTGCCAGCAGTATGGGAACCAGGGGGAATATTAATTCACCCCTCCACTTT. Amino acids: CASSMGTRGNINSPLHF. This sequence joins TRBV6-1 and TRBJ1-6; 7 positions match TRBD1. V shed 5 bases, J shed 6 bases, and the junction held 13 bases outside the gene matches. Germline CDR1 is MNHNS and CDR2 is SASEGT. This CDR3 is 17 amino acids long.

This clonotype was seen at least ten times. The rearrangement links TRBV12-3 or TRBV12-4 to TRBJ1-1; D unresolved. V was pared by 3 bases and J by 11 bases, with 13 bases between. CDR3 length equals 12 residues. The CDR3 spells CASSLGFGGAFF. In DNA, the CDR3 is TGTGCCAGCAGTTTGGGGTTTGGAGGGGCTTTCTTT.

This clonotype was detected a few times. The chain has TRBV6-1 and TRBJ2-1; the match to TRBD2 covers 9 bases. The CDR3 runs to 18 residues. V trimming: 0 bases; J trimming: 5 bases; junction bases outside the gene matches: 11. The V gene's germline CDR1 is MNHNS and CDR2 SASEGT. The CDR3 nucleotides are TGTGCCAGCAGTGAAGCGAGATGGGTAGCGGGGGCTAACAATGAGCAGTTCTTC. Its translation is CASSEARWVAGANNEQFF.

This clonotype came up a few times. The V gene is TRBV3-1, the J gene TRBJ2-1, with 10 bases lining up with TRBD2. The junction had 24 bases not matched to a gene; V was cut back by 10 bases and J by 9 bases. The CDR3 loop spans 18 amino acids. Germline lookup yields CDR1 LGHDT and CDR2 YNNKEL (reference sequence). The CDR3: CATCPPNLAGAHAGEQFF. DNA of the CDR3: TGTGCCACCTGCCCGCCCAACCTAGCGGGGGCCCACGCGGGTGAGCAGTTCTTC.

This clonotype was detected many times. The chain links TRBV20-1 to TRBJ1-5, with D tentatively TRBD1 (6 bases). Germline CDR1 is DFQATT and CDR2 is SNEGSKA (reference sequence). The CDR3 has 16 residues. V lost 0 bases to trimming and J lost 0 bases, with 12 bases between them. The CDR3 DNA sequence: TGCAGTGCTAGAGATATGAGGGGGGTTAGCAATCAGCCCCAGCATTTT. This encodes CSARDMRGVSNQPQHF.

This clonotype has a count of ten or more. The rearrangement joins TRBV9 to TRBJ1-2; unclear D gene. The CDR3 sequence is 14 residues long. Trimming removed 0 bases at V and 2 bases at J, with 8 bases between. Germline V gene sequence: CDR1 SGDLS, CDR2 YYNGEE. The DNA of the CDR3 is TGTGCCAGCAGCGTAGCCCGGGAAAACTATGGCTACACCTTC. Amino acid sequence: CASSVARENYGYTF. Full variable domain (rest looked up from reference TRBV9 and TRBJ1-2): DSGVTQTPKHLITATGQRVTLRCSPRSGDLSVYWYQQSLDQGLQFLIQYYNGEERAKGNILERFSAQQFPDLHSELNLSSLELGDSALYFCASSVARENYGYTFGSGTRLTVV.

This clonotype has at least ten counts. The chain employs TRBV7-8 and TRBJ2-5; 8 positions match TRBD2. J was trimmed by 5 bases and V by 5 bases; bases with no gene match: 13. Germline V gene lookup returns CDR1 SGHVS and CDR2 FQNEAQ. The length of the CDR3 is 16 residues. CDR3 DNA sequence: TGTGCCAGCAGCCACATTCTCGGGGGGGTAATGGAGACCCAGTACTTC. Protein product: CASSHILGGVMETQYF.

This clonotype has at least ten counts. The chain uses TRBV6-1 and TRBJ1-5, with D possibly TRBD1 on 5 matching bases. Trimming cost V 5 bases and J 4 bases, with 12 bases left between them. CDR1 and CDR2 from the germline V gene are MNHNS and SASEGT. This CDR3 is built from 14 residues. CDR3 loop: CASSIGRTNQPQHF. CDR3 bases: TGTGCCAGCAGTATTGGACGGACAAATCAGCCCCAGCATTTT.

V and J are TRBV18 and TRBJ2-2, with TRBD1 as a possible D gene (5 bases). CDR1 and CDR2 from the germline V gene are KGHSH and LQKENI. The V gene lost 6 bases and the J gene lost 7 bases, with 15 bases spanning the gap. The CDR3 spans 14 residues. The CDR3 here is CASSPAPDNGELFF. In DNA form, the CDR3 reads TGTGCCAGCTCCCCAGCTCCGGACAACGGGGAGCTGTTTTTT. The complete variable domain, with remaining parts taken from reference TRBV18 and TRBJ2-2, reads NAGVMQNPRHLVRRRGQEARLRCSPMKGHSHVYWYRQLPEEGLKFMVYLQKENIIDESGMPKERFSAEFPKEGPSILRIQQVVRGDSAAYFCASSPAPDNGELFFGEGSRLTVL.

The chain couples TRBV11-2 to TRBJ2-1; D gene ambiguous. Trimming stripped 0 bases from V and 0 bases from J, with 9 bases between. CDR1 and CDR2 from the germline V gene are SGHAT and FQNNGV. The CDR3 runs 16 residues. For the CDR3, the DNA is TGTGCCAGCAGCTTAGACCCCCTGAGCTCCTACAATGAGCAGTTCTTC. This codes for CASSLDPLSSYNEQFF.

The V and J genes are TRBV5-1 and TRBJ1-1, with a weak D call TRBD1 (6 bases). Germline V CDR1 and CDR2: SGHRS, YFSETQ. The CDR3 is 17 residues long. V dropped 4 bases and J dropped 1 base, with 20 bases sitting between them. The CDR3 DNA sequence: TGCGCCAGCAGCCTACGACGTTGGGGGCCGGAGAACACTGAAGCTTTCTTT. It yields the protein CASSLRRWGPENTEAFF.

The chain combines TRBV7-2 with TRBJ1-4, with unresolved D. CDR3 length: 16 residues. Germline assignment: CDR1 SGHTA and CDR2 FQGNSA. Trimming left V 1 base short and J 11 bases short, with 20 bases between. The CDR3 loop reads CASSLGYSATIDKLFF. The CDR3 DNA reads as TGTGCCAGCAGCTTAGGCTACAGTGCAACTATTGACAAACTGTTTTTT.

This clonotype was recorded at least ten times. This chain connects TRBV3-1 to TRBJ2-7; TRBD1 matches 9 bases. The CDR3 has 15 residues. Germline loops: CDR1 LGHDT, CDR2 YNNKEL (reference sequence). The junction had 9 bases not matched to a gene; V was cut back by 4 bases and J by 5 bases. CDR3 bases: TGTGCCAGCAGCCCTTGGGACAGGGAGACCCACGAGCAGTACTTC. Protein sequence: CASSPWDRETHEQYF.

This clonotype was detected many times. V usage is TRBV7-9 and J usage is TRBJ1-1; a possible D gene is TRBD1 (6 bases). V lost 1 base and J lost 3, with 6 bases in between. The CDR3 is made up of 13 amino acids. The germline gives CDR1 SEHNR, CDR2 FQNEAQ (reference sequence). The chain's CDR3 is CASSLDRDTEAFF. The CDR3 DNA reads TGTGCCAGCAGCTTAGACAGGGACACTGAAGCTTTCTTT.

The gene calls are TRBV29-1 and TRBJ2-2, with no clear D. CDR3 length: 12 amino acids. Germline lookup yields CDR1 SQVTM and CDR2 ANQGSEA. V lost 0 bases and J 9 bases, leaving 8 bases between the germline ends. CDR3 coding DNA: TGCAGCGTTGAAGATTTGGGTCGGGAGCTGTTTTTT. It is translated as CSVEDLGRELFF.

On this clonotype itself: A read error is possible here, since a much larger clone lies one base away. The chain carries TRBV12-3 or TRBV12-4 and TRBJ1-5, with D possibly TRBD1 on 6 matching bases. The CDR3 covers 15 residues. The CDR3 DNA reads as TGTGGCAGCAGTTCGCTACAGGGATACAATCAGCCCCAGCATTTT. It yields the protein CGSSSLQGYNQPQHF.

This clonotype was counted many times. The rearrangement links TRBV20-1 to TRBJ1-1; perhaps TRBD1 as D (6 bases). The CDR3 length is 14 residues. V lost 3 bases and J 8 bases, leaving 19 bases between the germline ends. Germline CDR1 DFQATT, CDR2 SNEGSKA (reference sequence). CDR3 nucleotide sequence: TGCAGTGCTAGTCAGGGGATGGAATATCGGGAAGCTTTCTTT. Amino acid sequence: CSASQGMEYREAFF.

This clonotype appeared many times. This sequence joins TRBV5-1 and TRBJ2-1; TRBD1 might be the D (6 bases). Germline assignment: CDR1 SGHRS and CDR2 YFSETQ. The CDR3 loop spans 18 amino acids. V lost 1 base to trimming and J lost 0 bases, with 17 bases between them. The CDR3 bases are TGCGCCAGCAGCTTGCGGATGGGACAACTTAGCTCCTACAATGAGCAGTTCTTC. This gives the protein CASSLRMGQLSSYNEQFF.

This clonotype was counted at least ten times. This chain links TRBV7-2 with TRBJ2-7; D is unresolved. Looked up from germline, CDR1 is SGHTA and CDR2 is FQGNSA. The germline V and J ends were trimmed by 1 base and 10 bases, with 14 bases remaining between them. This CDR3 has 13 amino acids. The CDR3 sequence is CASSLEQASEQYF. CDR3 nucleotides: TGTGCCAGCAGCTTAGAACAAGCGTCGGAACAGTACTTC.

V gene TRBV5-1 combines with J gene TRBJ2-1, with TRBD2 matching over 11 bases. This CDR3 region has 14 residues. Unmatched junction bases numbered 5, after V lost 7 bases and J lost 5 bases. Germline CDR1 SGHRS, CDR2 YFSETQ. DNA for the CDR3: TGCGCCAGCGGACCTAGCGGGGGGAACAATGAGCAGTTCTTC. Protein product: CASGPSGGNNEQFF.

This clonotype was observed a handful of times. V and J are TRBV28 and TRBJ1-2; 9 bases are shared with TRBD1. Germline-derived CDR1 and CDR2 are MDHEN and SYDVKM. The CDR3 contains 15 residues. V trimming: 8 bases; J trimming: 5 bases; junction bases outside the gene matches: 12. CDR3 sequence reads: CASQPLRDRDYGYTF. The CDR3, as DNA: TGTGCCAGCCAACCTCTCCGGGACAGGGATTATGGCTACACCTTC.